This TCR beta chain derives from a study of graft-versus-host responses after intestinal transplantation. Findings of the study overall: The authors found GvH clones in recipient marrow, some appearing first in ileum or blood.

As for this clone: The antigen remains unidentified.

The data were produced by immunoSEQ multiplex PCR, yet TCRdb's version contains in-frame clones alone and is incomplete. The sample consists of tens of thousands of clones, roughly nine tenths of them appearing once. The starting material was unstimulated CD8+ T cells sorted from spleen or lymph node cells, obtained before intestinal transplant. The receptor was derived from a human donor who received an intestinal transplant.

The CDR3 bases are TGCGCCAGCAGCACTCCGGACAGGGGGCCTCCTGGCGGGAGAGAGACCCAGTACTTC. Residues: CASSTPDRGPPGGRETQYF. V gene TRBV5-1 combines with J gene TRBJ2-5; TRBD1 aligns across 11 bases. This CDR3 contains 19 residues. V gave up 4 bases and J gave up 4 bases; unmatched junction bases: 18. Germline V CDR1 and CDR2: SGHRS, YFSETQ. Filled out from reference TRBV5-1 and TRBJ2-5, the complete variable domain reads KAGVTQTPRYLIKTRGQQVTLSCSPISGHRSVSWYQQTPGQGLQFLFEYFSETQRNKGNFPGRFSGRQFSNSRSEMNVSTLELGDSALYLCASSTPDRGPPGGRETQYFGPGTRLLVL.